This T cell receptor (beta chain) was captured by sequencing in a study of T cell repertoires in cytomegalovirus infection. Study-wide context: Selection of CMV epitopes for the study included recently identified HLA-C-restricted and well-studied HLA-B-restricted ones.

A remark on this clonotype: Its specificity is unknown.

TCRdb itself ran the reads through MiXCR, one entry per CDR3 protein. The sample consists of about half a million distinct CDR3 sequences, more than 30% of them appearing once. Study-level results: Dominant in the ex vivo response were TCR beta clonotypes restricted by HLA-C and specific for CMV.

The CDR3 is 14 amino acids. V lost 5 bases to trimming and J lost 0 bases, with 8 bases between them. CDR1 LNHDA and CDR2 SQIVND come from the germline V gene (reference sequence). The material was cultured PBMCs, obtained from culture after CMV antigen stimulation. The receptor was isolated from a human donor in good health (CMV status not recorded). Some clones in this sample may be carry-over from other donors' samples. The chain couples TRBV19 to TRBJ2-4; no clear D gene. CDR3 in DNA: TGTGCCAGTAGTTGGCTCATAGCCAAAAACATTCAGTACTTC. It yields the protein CASSWLIAKNIQYF.